The entry that follows covers one T cell receptor (beta chain) sequence. Its antigen is unidentified. At one of its ends the junction is not consistent with the germline gene, which may arise from a read error. The data belong to a study of blood T cells in healthy people across ages. Study-wide results and caveats: Unsorted PBMCs blocked a conclusive comparison of naive and antigen-experienced cells.

It was with a sample-barcoded 5' primer and a J-beta primer mix that a second PCR of roughly 7 to 11 cycles was run. Template switching added a 12-random-nucleotide identifier to every cDNA molecule. TCRdb independently ran MiXCR on the 5' RACE reads; one entry per CDR3 protein. The table records 870,000 or so distinct CDR3 sequences, more than 25% of them present only once. Germline V gene sequence: CDR1 MNHEY, CDR2 SMNVEV (reference sequence). This CDR3 spans 13 amino acids. Each donor was a healthy Caucasian individual from Russia, aged roughly 6 to 100. The sequence was collected from a woman aged 80 or over in good health. The sequencing sample was made of blood. V is TRBV27 and J is TRBJ1-6; D is unresolved. For the CDR3, the DNA is TGTGCCAACAGTTCCCGAACAGATTCACCCCTCCACTTT. This sequence encodes CANSSRTDSPLHF.